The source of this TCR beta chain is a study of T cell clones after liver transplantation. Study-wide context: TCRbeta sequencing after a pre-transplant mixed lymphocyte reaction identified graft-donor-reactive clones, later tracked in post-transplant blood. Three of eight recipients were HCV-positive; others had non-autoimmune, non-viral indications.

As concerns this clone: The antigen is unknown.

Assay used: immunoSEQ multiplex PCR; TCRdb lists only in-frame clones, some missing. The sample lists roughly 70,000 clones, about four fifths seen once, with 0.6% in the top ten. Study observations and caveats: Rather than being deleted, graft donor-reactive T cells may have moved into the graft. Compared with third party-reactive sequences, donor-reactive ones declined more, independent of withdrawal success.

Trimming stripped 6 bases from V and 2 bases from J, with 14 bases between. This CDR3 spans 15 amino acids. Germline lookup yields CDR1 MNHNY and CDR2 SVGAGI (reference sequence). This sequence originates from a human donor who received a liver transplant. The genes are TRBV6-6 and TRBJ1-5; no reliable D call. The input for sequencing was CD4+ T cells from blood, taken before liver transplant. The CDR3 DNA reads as TGTGCCAGCAGCTCCGGGGAGGTCCGCAATCAGCCCCAGCATTTT. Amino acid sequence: CASSSGEVRNQPQHF.